The rows below give T cell receptor beta chains drawn from one sample of a study of patients and donors after allogeneic stem cell transplantation. TCRdb fed the RT-PCR reads into MiXCR, producing one record per CDR3 protein. The table includes more than 75,000 distinct CDR3 sequences, around 5% detected once. Input material: blood, either unsorted or a sorted T cell fraction (not recorded which). Receptor source: a human donor who was either an allogeneic HSCT recipient or a stem cell or donor lymphocyte infusion donor (not recorded which). It is not recorded whose cells these are; they may come from a transplant donor. The CDR3 runs from the conserved cysteine through the conserved F or W. Fields, in order: CDR3 protein, CDR3 DNA, clone size, J gene, D gene, V gene. A D gene is named only where the DNA matches it firmly. Only some rows state a clone size, as once, few, many or a class for expanded clones.

CDR3aa: CASSPSLSSYNEQFF
CDR3nt: TGTGCCAGCAGCCCCTCACTGAGCTCCTACAATGAGCAGTTCTTC
abundance: few
j_gene: TRBJ2-1
d_gene: .
v_gene: TRBV7-6

CDR3aa: CASSLGVGTSYEQYF
CDR3nt: TGTGCCAGCAGCTTGGGAGTGGGCACCAGCTACGAGCAGTACTTC
abundance: many
j_gene: TRBJ2-7
d_gene: .
v_gene: TRBV5-5

CDR3aa: CASSRTPEKSSYNEQFF
CDR3nt: TGCGCCAGCAGCAGGACCCCAGAAAAGTCATCCTACAATGAGCAGTTCTTC
abundance: .
j_gene: TRBJ2-1
d_gene: .
v_gene: TRBV10-1

CDR3aa: CASSLGTGVVKTQYF
CDR3nt: TGCGCCAGCAGCTTGGGGACAGGGGTGGTGAAGACCCAGTACTTC
abundance: .
j_gene: TRBJ2-5
d_gene: TRBD1
v_gene: TRBV5-1

CDR3aa: CSARRRTDSGNTIYF
CDR3nt: TGCAGTGCCCGCAGGCGGACAGACTCTGGAAACACCATATATTTT
abundance: many
j_gene: TRBJ1-3
d_gene: .
v_gene: TRBV20-1

CDR3aa: CASSFSGTGSGETQYF
CDR3nt: TGCGCCAGCAGCTTCTCCGGGACAGGGAGTGGAGAGACCCAGTACTTC
abundance: many
j_gene: TRBJ2-5
d_gene: TRBD1
v_gene: TRBV5-1

CDR3aa: CASSRPLAGGRNEQFF
CDR3nt: TGTGCCAGCAGCCGGCCACTAGCGGGAGGGCGAAATGAGCAGTTCTTC
abundance: .
j_gene: TRBJ2-1
d_gene: TRBD2
v_gene: TRBV13

CDR3aa: CASSQDTGITEAFF
CDR3nt: TGTGCCAGCAGCCAAGACACGGGGATAACTGAAGCTTTCTTT
abundance: many
j_gene: TRBJ1-1
d_gene: .
v_gene: TRBV4-2

CDR3aa: CASSQGALPAAKAEAFF
CDR3nt: TGCGCCAGCAGCCAAGGGGCCCTGCCCGCGGCCAAGGCTGAAGCTTTCTTT
abundance: many
j_gene: TRBJ1-1
d_gene: .
v_gene: TRBV4-1

CDR3aa: CSAQYTSANEQFF
CDR3nt: TGCAGTGCTCAGTATACTAGCGCCAATGAGCAGTTCTTC
abundance: few
j_gene: TRBJ2-1
d_gene: TRBD2
v_gene: TRBV20-1

CDR3aa: CASSLDQISGGTQYF
CDR3nt: TGTGCCAGCAGCTTGGATCAAATTAGCGGGGGAACGCAGTATTTT
abundance: many
j_gene: TRBJ2-3
d_gene: TRBD2
v_gene: TRBV5-4

CDR3aa: CASSLLSGTGTPDTQYF
CDR3nt: TGTGCCAGCAGCTTACTTTCCGGGACAGGGACCCCAGATACGCAGTATTTT
abundance: many
j_gene: TRBJ2-3
d_gene: TRBD1
v_gene: TRBV5-6

CDR3aa: CASSSGQGETQYF
CDR3nt: TGTGCCAGCAGTTCGGGACAGGGGGAGACCCAGTACTTC
abundance: many
j_gene: TRBJ2-5
d_gene: TRBD1
v_gene: TRBV7-3

CDR3aa: CSVTDGLQETQYF
CDR3nt: TGCAGCGTTACGGACGGGCTTCAAGAGACCCAGTACTTC
abundance: many
j_gene: TRBJ2-5
d_gene: .
v_gene: TRBV29-1

CDR3aa: CASKGDRGSTTAFF
CDR3nt: TGCGCCAGCAAGGGGGACAGGGGATCGACCACGGCTTTCTTT
abundance: many
j_gene: TRBJ1-1
d_gene: TRBD1
v_gene: TRBV5-1

CDR3aa: CASSGRQPISYEQYF
CDR3nt: TGTGCCAGCAGTGGTAGACAGCCGATATCCTACGAGCAGTACTTC
abundance: .
j_gene: TRBJ2-7
d_gene: .
v_gene: TRBV6-1

CDR3aa: CAWSSGVHQPQHF
CDR3nt: TGTGCCTGGAGTTCTGGGGTCCATCAGCCCCAGCATTTT
abundance: many
j_gene: TRBJ1-5
d_gene: .
v_gene: TRBV30

CDR3aa: CASSWRGRTDTQYF
CDR3nt: TGTGCCAGCAGCTGGCGGGGGCGCACAGATACGCAGTATTTT
abundance: .
j_gene: TRBJ2-3
d_gene: .
v_gene: TRBV11-3

CDR3aa: CASSLETGLAFF
CDR3nt: TGCGCCAGCAGCTTAGAGACAGGGTTAGCTTTCTTT
abundance: many
j_gene: TRBJ1-1
d_gene: TRBD1
v_gene: TRBV5-1

CDR3aa: CSVERGGTDTQYF
CDR3nt: TGCAGCGTTGAAAGGGGGGGCACAGATACGCAGTATTTT
abundance: few
j_gene: TRBJ2-3
d_gene: .
v_gene: TRBV29-1

CDR3aa: CASRDTRQGRIGSGANVLTF
CDR3nt: TGTGCCAGCAGGGACACCCGACAGGGGCGAATAGGCTCTGGGGCCAACGTCCTGACTTTC
abundance: .
j_gene: TRBJ2-6
d_gene: TRBD1
v_gene: TRBV7-6

CDR3aa: CASSLSAGRSSYNEQFF
CDR3nt: TGCGCCAGCAGCTTGTCGGCGGGAAGGAGCTCCTACAATGAGCAGTTCTTC
abundance: many
j_gene: TRBJ2-1
d_gene: .
v_gene: TRBV5-1

CDR3aa: CASSFSSKDQQFF
CDR3nt: TGTGCCAGCAGCTTTTCGTCCAAGGATCAGCAGTTCTTC
abundance: .
j_gene: TRBJ2-1
d_gene: .
v_gene: TRBV5-4

CDR3aa: CASSPTSGGEQYF
CDR3nt: TGTGCCAGCAGTCCGACTAGCGGAGGCGAGCAGTACTTC
abundance: many
j_gene: TRBJ2-7
d_gene: TRBD2
v_gene: TRBV12-3/TRBV12-4

CDR3aa: CASSYGLGYEQYF
CDR3nt: TGTGCCAGCAGTTATGGTTTGGGCTACGAGCAGTACTTC
abundance: many
j_gene: TRBJ2-7
d_gene: .
v_gene: TRBV28

CDR3aa: CASSLAPGLAGGKETQYF
CDR3nt: TGTGCCAGCAGCTTGGCTCCGGGACTAGCGGGGGGAAAAGAGACCCAGTACTTC
abundance: many
j_gene: TRBJ2-5
d_gene: TRBD2
v_gene: TRBV5-4

CDR3aa: CASSLRRGQDGSYEQYF
CDR3nt: TGTGCCAGCAGCTTGAGGCGCGGCCAGGACGGCTCCTACGAGCAGTACTTC
abundance: .
j_gene: TRBJ2-7
d_gene: .
v_gene: TRBV11-3

CDR3aa: CSARGEYSNQPQHF
CDR3nt: TGCAGTGCTAGGGGAGAGTATAGCAATCAGCCCCAGCATTTT
abundance: many
j_gene: TRBJ1-5
d_gene: .
v_gene: TRBV20-1

CDR3aa: CASSLGHGLAGPRWDTQYF
CDR3nt: TGTGCCAGCAGCTTAGGTCACGGACTAGCGGGGCCCCGATGGGATACGCAGTATTTT
abundance: many
j_gene: TRBJ2-3
d_gene: TRBD2
v_gene: TRBV11-2

CDR3aa: CSATGQGAGYGYTF
CDR3nt: TGCAGTGCTACAGGACAGGGGGCTGGGTATGGCTACACCTTC
abundance: many
j_gene: TRBJ1-2
d_gene: TRBD1
v_gene: TRBV20-1

CDR3aa: CSAREGGDHNEQFF
CDR3nt: TGCAGTGCTAGAGAAGGGGGAGACCACAATGAGCAGTTCTTC
abundance: .
j_gene: TRBJ2-1
d_gene: .
v_gene: TRBV20-1

CDR3aa: CASSLDIGNGYTF
CDR3nt: TGCGCCAGCAGCCTGGACATCGGCAATGGCTACACCTTC
abundance: many
j_gene: TRBJ1-2
d_gene: .
v_gene: TRBV5-1

CDR3aa: CASSGGQGNSPLHF
CDR3nt: TGCGCCAGCAGCGGAGGACAGGGGAATTCACCCCTCCACTTT
abundance: many
j_gene: TRBJ1-6
d_gene: TRBD1
v_gene: TRBV5-1

CDR3aa: CASSVDGTPGNTIYF
CDR3nt: TGTGCCAGCAGCGTAGATGGGACACCAGGAAACACCATATATTTT
abundance: few
j_gene: TRBJ1-3
d_gene: .
v_gene: TRBV9

CDR3aa: CASSPETGYTEAFF
CDR3nt: TGTGCCAGCAGCCCAGAAACAGGGTACACTGAAGCTTTCTTT
abundance: many
j_gene: TRBJ1-1
d_gene: .
v_gene: TRBV7-9

CDR3aa: CASSQDTGPDQPQHF
CDR3nt: TGTGCCAGCAGCCAAGATACCGGGCCCGATCAGCCCCAGCATTTT
abundance: .
j_gene: TRBJ1-5
d_gene: .
v_gene: TRBV3-1

CDR3aa: CSASLLYNEQFF
CDR3nt: TGCAGTGCTAGTCTCCTCTACAATGAGCAGTTCTTC
abundance: many
j_gene: TRBJ2-1
d_gene: .
v_gene: TRBV20-1

CDR3aa: CASSRGSSSRGDTQYF
CDR3nt: TGCGCCAGCAGTCGGGGGTCTTCATCCCGGGGGGATACGCAGTATTTT
abundance: few
j_gene: TRBJ2-3
d_gene: .
v_gene: TRBV5-1

CDR3aa: CASSLNRQAQGETQYF
CDR3nt: TGCGCCAGCAGCTTGAATCGACAGGCGCAGGGGGAGACCCAGTACTTC
abundance: few
j_gene: TRBJ2-5
d_gene: .
v_gene: TRBV5-1

CDR3aa: CASSLEGSHYEQYF
CDR3nt: TGCGCCAGCAGCTTGGAGGGGTCGCATTACGAGCAGTACTTC
abundance: many
j_gene: TRBJ2-7
d_gene: .
v_gene: TRBV5-1

CDR3aa: CASSFMGGRGGDTQYF
CDR3nt: TGTGCCAGCAGTTTTATGGGAGGCAGGGGAGGAGATACGCAGTATTTT
abundance: many
j_gene: TRBJ2-3
d_gene: .
v_gene: TRBV28

CDR3aa: CASILGPGTDTQYF
CDR3nt: TGTGCCAGCATATTGGGGCCCGGCACAGATACGCAGTATTTT
abundance: .
j_gene: TRBJ2-3
d_gene: .
v_gene: TRBV6-1